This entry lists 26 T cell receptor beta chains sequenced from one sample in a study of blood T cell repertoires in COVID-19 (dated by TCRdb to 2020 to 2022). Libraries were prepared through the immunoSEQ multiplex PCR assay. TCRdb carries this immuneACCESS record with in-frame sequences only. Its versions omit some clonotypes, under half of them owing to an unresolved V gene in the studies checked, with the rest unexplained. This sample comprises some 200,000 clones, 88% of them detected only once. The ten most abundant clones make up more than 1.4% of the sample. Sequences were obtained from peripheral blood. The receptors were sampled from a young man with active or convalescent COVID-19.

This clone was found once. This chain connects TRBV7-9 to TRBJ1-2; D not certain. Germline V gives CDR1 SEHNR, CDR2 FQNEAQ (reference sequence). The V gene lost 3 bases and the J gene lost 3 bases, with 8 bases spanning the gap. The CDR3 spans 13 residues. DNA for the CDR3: TGTGCCAGCAGCTTCGACGGGTACTATGGCTACACCTTC. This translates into CASSFDGYYGYTF.

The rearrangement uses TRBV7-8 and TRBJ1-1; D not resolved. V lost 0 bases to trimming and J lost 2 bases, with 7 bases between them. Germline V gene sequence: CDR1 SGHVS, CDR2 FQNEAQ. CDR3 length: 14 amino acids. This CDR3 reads CASSLAGRNTEAFF. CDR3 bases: TGTGCCAGCAGCTTAGCGGGCAGAAACACTGAAGCTTTCTTT. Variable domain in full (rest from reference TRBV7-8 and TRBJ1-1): GAGVSQSPRYKVAKRGQDVALRCDPISGHVSLFWYQQALGQGPEFLTYFQNEAQLDKSGLPSDRFFAERPEGSVSTLKIQRTQQEDSAVYLCASSLAGRNTEAFFGQGTRLTVV.

This chain's CDR3 is CASSWRHGAGEQYF. DNA of the CDR3: TGTGCCAGCAGCTGGCGGCATGGGGCCGGGGAGCAGTACTTC. The gene calls are TRBV7-9 and TRBJ2-7, with D possibly TRBD1 on 5 matching bases. The CDR3 extends over 14 amino acids. Trimming shortened V by 4 bases and J by 7 bases, and 17 bases separated the two germline ends. Germline CDR1 reads SEHNR; CDR2 reads FQNEAQ (reference sequence).

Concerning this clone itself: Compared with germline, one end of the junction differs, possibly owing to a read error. CDR3 sequence: CASSLAGAPYEQYF. CDR3 bases: TGTGCCAGCAGTTTAGCGGGAGCTCCCTACGAGCAGTACTTC. This chain connects TRBV11-2 to TRBJ2-7; 9 nucleotides agree with TRBD2. This CDR3 contains 14 residues. Looked up from germline, CDR1 is SGHAT and CDR2 is FQNNGV.

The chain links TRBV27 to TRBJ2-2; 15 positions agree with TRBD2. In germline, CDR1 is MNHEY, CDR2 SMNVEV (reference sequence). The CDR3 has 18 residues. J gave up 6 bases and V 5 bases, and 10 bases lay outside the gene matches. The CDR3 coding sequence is TGTGCCAGCAGTAGTGCGGGACTAGCGGGAGGTAGAGCCGGGGAGCTGTTTTTT. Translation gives CASSSAGLAGGRAGELFF.

CDR3: CASSLAGLAEQFF. CDR3 nucleotides: TGTGCCAGCAGCTTAGCCGGACTAGCCGAGCAGTTCTTC. V usage is TRBV7-2 and J usage is TRBJ2-1, with 8 positions matching TRBD2. Germline values: CDR1 SGHTA, CDR2 FQGNSA. With V trimmed by 0 bases and J by 10 bases, 2 bases remained unmatched. The CDR3 spans 13 residues.

The CDR3: CASSPFSTGSPEAFF. The DNA for the CDR3 is TGTGCCAGCAGCCCTTTCTCGACAGGGTCCCCTGAAGCTTTCTTT. The chain has TRBV7-9 and TRBJ1-1, with 7 bases identical to TRBD1. In germline, CDR1 is SEHNR, CDR2 FQNEAQ (reference sequence). The CDR3 totals 15 residues. The V gene end was trimmed by 5 bases and the J gene end by 6 bases; junction bases not matched to a gene: 12.

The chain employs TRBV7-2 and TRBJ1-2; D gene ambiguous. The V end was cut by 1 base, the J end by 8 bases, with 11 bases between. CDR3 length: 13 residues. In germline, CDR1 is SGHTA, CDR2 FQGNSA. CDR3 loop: CASSLEMAVGYTF. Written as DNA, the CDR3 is TGTGCCAGCAGCTTAGAGATGGCGGTGGGCTACACCTTC.

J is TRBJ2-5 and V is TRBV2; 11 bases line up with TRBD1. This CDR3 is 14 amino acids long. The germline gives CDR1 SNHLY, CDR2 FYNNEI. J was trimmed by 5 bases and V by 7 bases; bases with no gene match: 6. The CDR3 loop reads CASTPGQGEETQYF. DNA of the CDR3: TGTGCCAGCACCCCGGGACAGGGGGAGGAGACCCAGTACTTC.

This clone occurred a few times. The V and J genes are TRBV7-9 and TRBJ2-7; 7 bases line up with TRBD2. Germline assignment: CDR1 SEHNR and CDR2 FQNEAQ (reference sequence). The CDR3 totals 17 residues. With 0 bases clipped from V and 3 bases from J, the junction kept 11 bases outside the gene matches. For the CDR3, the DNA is TGTGCCAGCAGCTTAGCCCCGTTGGGCGGGAGAATCTACGAGCAGTACTTC. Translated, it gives CASSLAPLGGRIYEQYF.

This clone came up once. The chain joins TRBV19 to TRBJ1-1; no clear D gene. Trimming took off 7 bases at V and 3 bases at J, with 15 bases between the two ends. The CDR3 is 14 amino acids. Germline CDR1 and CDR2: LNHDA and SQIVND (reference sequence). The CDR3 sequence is CASISGGQYTEAFF. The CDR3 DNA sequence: TGTGCCAGTATTTCAGGCGGGCAATACACTGAAGCTTTCTTT.

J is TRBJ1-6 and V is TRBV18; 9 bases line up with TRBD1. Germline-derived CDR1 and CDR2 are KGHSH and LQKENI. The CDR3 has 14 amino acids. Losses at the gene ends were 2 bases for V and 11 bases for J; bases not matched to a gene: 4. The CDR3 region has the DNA TGTGCCAGCTCACCAGAGGACAGGGGTACACCCCTCCACTTT. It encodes CASSPEDRGTPLHF.

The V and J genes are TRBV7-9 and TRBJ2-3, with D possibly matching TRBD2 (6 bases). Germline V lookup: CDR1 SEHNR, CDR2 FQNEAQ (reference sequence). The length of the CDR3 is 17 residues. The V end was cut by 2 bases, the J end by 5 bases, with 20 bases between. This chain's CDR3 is CASSLNGALLGGDTQYF. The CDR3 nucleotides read TGTGCCAGCAGCTTAAACGGGGCCCTACTGGGAGGAGATACGCAGTATTTT.

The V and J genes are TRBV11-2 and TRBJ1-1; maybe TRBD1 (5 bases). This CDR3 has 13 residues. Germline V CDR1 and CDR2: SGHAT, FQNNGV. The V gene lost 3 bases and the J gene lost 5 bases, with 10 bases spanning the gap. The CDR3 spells CASSLAEGTEAFF. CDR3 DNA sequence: TGTGCCAGCAGCTTGGCGGAGGGGACTGAAGCTTTCTTT.

This CDR3 is CASSLVPAGGYTGELFF. Here the CDR3 DNA reads TGTGCCAGCAGTTTAGTCCCCGCAGGGGGGTACACCGGGGAGCTGTTTTTT. The J gene is TRBJ2-2, the V gene TRBV27, with a possible D match to TRBD1 (7 bases). Trimming took off 2 bases at V and 3 bases at J, with 16 bases between the two ends. Germline V lookup: CDR1 MNHEY, CDR2 SMNVEV (reference sequence). The CDR3 is 17 amino acids.

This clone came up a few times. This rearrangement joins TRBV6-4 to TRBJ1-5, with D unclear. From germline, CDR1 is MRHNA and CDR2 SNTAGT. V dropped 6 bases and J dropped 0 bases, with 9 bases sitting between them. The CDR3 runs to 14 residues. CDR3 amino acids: CASSARYSNQPQHF. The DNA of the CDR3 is TGTGCCAGCAGCGCCAGATATAGCAATCAGCCCCAGCATTTT.

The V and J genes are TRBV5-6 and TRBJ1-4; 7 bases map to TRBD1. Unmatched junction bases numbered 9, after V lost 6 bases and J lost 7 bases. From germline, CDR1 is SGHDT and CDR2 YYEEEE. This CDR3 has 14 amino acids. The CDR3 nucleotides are TGTGCCAGCATCACCCAGGGGGTCGGTGAAAAACTGTTTTTT. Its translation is CASITQGVGEKLFF. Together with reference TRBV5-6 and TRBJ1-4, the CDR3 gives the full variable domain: DAGVTQSPTHLIKTRGQQVTLRCSPKSGHDTVSWYQQALGQGPQFIFQYYEEEERQRGNFPDRFSGHQFPNYSSELNVNALLLGDSALYLCASITQGVGEKLFFGSGTQLSVL.

The CDR3 here is CATQGDWDYGYTF. CDR3 nucleotide sequence: TGTGCCACCCAGGGGGATTGGGACTATGGCTACACCTTC. The V gene is TRBV10-3, the J gene TRBJ1-2, with TRBD1 identical over 7 bases. There are 13 residues in the CDR3. Germline assignment: CDR1 ENHRY and CDR2 SYGVKD. With V trimmed by 10 bases and J by 3 bases, 8 bases remained unmatched.

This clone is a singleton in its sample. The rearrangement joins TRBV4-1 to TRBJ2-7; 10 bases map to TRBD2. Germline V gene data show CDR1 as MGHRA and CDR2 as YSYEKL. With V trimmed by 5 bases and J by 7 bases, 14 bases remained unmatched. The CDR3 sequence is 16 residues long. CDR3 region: CASSNLLAGPEGEQYF. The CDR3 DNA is TGCGCCAGCAGCAACCTACTAGCGGGGCCCGAGGGGGAGCAGTACTTC.

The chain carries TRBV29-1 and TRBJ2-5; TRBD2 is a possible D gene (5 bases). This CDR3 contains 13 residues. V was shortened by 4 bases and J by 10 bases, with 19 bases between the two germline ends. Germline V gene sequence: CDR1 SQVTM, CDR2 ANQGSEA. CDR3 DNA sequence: TGCAGCGTTGCATCTCACGCGGGTGGAGTCCAGTACTTC. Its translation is CSVASHAGGVQYF.

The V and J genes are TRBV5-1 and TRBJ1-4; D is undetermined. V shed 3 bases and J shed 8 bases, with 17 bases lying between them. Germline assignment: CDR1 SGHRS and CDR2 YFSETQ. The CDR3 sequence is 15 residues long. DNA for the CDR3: TGCGCCAGCAGCTCACAGCATGCTGCGGGGGAAAAACTGTTTTTT. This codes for CASSSQHAAGEKLFF. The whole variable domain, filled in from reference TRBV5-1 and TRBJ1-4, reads KAGVTQTPRYLIKTRGQQVTLSCSPISGHRSVSWYQQTPGQGLQFLFEYFSETQRNKGNFPGRFSGRQFSNSRSEMNVSTLELGDSALYLCASSSQHAAGEKLFFGSGTQLSVL.

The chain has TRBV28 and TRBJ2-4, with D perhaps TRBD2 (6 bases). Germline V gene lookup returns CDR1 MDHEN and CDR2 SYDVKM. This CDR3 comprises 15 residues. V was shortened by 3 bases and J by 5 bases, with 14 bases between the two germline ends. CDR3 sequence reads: CASSFQPGLQNIQYF. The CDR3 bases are TGTGCCAGCAGTTTCCAGCCGGGACTGCAAAACATTCAGTACTTC. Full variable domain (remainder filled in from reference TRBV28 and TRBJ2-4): DVKVTQSSRYLVKRTGEKVFLECVQDMDHENMFWYRQDPGLGLRLIYFSYDVKMKEKGDIPEGYSVSREKKERFSLILESASTNQTSMYLCASSFQPGLQNIQYFGAGTRLSVL.

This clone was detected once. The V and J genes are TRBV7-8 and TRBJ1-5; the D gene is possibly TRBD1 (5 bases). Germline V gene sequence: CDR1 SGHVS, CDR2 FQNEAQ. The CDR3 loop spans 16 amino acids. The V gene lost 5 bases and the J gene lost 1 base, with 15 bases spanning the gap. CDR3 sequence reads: CASSVRQTKSNQPQHF. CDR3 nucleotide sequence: TGTGCCAGCAGCGTCAGACAGACAAAGAGCAATCAGCCCCAGCATTTT.

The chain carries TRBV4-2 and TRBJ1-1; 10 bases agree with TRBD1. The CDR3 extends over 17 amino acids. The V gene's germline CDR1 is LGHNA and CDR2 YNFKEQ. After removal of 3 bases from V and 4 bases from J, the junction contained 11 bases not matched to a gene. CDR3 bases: TGTGCCAGCAGCCACCTCGGAGGGACAGGGGAGGGCACTGAAGCTTTCTTT. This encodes CASSHLGGTGEGTEAFF.

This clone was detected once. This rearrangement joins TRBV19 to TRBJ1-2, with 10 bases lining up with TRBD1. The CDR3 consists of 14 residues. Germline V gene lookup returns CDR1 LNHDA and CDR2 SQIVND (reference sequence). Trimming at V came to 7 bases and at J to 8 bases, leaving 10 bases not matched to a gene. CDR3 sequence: CASTPAGTGAGYTF. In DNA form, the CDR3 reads TGTGCCAGTACTCCGGCCGGGACAGGGGCCGGCTACACCTTC. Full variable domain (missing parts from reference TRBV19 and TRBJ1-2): DGGITQSPKYLFRKEGQNVTLSCEQNLNHDAMYWYRQDPGQGLRLIYYSQIVNDFQKGDIAEGYSVSREKKESFPLTVTSAQKNPTAFYLCASTPAGTGAGYTFGSGTRLTVV.

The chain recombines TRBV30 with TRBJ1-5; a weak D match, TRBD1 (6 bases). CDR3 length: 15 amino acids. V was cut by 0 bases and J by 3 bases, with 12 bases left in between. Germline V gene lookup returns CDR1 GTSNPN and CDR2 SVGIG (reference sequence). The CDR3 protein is CAWSVLRGNNQPQHF. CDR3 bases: TGTGCCTGGAGTGTACTAAGGGGGAACAATCAGCCCCAGCATTTT.